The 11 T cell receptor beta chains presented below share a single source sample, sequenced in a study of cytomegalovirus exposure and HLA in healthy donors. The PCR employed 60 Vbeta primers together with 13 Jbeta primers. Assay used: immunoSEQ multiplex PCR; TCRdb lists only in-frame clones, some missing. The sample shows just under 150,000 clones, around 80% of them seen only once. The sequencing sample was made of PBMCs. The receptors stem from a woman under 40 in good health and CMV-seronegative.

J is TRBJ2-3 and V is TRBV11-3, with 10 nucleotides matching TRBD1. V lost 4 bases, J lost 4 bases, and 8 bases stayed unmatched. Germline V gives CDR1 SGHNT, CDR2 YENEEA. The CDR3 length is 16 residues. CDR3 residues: CASSSGTGEAADTQYF. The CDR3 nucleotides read TGTGCCAGCAGCTCCGGGACAGGGGAGGCGGCAGATACGCAGTATTTT.

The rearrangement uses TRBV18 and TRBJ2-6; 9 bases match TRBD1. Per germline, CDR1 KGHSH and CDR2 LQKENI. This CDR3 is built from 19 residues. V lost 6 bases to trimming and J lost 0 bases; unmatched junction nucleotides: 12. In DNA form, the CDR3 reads TGTGCCAGCTCGACCCGTAGGGACAGGGAAAACTCTGGGGCCAACGTCCTGACTTTC. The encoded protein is CASSTRRDRENSGANVLTF.

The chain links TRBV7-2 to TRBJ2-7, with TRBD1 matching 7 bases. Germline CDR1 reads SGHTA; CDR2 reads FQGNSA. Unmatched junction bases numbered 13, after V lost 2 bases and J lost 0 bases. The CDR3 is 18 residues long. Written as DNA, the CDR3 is TGTGCCAGCAGCTTAAAGACTTTAGGCCAGGGGGACTCCTACGAGCAGTACTTC. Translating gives CASSLKTLGQGDSYEQYF.

CDR3 DNA: TGTGCCAGCAGCTTAGAGACGGGCACTGAAGCTTTCTTT. Protein sequence: CASSLETGTEAFF. The chain recombines TRBV7-9 with TRBJ1-1, with no clear D. The CDR3 covers 13 residues. The ends were cut back, 1 base at V and 4 bases at J, with 7 bases in the middle. The germline V gene has CDR1 SEHNR and CDR2 FQNEAQ (reference sequence).

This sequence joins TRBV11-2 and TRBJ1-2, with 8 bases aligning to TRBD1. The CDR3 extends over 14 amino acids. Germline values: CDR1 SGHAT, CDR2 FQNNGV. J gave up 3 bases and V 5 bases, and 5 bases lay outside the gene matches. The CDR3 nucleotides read TGTGCCAGCAGCGTGGACAGGGCCTACTATGGCTACACCTTC. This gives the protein CASSVDRAYYGYTF.

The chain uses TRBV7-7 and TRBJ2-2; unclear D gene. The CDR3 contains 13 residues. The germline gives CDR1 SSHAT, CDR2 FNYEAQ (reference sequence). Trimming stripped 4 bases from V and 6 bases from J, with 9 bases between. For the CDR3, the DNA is TGTGCCAGCAGCTCGGATCGGGCCGGGGAGCTGTTTTTT. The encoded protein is CASSSDRAGELFF.

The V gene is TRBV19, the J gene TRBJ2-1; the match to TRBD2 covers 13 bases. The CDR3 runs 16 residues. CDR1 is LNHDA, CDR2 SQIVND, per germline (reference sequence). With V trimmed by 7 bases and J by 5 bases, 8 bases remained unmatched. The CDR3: CASKSGLAGMDNEQFF. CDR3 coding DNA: TGTGCCAGTAAGTCGGGACTAGCGGGGATGGACAATGAGCAGTTCTTC.

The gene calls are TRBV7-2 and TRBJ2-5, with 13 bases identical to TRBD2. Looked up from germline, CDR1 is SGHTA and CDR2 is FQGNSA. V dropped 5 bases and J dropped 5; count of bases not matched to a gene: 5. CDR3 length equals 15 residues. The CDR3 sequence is CASSTTSGRTETQYF. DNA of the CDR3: TGTGCCAGCAGCACGACTAGCGGGAGGACGGAGACCCAGTACTTC.

The CDR3 nucleotides read TGTGCCAGCAGCTTGGGGGACAGGCAGTTCTTC. This translates into CASSLGDRQFF. This chain joins TRBV5-5 and TRBJ2-1, with 7 bases that match TRBD1. Germline lookup yields CDR1 SGHKS and CDR2 YYEKEE (reference sequence). V trimming: 0 bases; J trimming: 12 bases; junction bases outside the gene matches: 0. The CDR3 sequence is 11 residues long.

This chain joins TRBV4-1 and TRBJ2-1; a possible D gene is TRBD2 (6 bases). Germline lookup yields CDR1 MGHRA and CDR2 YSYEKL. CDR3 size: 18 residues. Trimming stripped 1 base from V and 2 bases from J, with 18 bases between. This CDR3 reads CASSQVGGGVSAYNEQFF. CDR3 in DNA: TGCGCCAGCAGCCAAGTTGGTGGCGGGGTGTCAGCCTACAATGAGCAGTTCTTC.

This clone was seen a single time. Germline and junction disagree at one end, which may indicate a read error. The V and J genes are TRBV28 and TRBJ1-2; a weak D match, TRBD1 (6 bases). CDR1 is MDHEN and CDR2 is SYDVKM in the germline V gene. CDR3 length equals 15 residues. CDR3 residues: CASGLGGQASRGYTF. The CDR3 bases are TGTGCCAGCGGTTTAGGGGGACAAGCCTCGAGGGGCTACACCTTC.